A selection of T cell receptor beta chains follows, all from one sample in a study of metastatic and nonmetastatic thyroid tumors. TCRdb reprocessed the PCR reads via MiXCR. The sample has more than 35,000 clones, 17% seen once. Sequenced input: blood. The receptors were gathered from a male donor with papillary thyroid cancer or a benign thyroid nodule (not recorded which). Some clones in this sample may be carry-over from other donors' samples. Both conserved end residues are part of each CDR3. A D gene is named only where the DNA matches it firmly. Clone size is stated in some rows and not others, as once, few, many or a class when expanded.

v_gene	abundance	j_gene	d_gene	CDR3aa	CDR3nt
TRBV29-1	NA	TRBJ1-3	NA	CSVEGGGEDTIYF	TGCAGCGTTGAAGGGGGAGGAGAGGACACCATATATTTT
TRBV20-1	many	TRBJ2-3	TRBD2	CSANGAIERGPTDTQYF	TGCAGTGCAAACGGTGCGATCGAGCGGGGGCCCACAGATACGCAGTATTTT
TRBV2	many	TRBJ1-1	NA	CASSEPGRAMNTEAFF	TGTGCCAGCAGTGAACCCGGACGGGCCATGAACACTGAAGCTTTCTTT
TRBV12-3/TRBV12-4	few	TRBJ1-2	TRBD1	CASSSPRRDRGRNGYTF	TGTGCCAGCAGTTCCCCACGCCGGGACAGGGGCAGAAATGGCTACACCTTC
TRBV6-2/TRBV6-3	NA	TRBJ1-6	NA	CASSYQGYSPLHF	TGTGCCAGCAGTTATCAGGGTTATTCACCCCTCCACTTT
TRBV7-6	many	TRBJ2-5	TRBD2	CASSFGTKETQYF	TGTGCCAGCAGCTTCGGGACTAAAGAGACCCAGTACTTC
TRBV5-1	many	TRBJ2-7	TRBD1	CASSSSGTGRSYEQYF	TGCGCCAGCAGCTCATCCGGGACAGGGCGCTCCTACGAGCAGTACTTC
TRBV7-2	many	TRBJ2-7	TRBD1	CASSFAGDRAGRYEQYF	TGTGCCAGCAGCTTTGCGGGGGACAGGGCCGGGCGCTACGAGCAGTACTTC
TRBV11-2	many	TRBJ1-1	NA	CASSLRGNTEAFF	TGTGCCAGCAGCTTACGAGGGAACACTGAAGCTTTCTTT
TRBV3-1	many	TRBJ2-7	TRBD2	CASSHRTSGRYEQYF	TGTGCCAGCAGCCACCGGACTAGCGGTCGCTACGAGCAGTACTTC
TRBV2	many	TRBJ2-5	NA	CASTTVLQETQYF	TGTGCCAGCACGACAGTCCTCCAAGAGACCCAGTACTTC
TRBV27	many	TRBJ1-2	TRBD1	CASSWTGGGGYTF	TGTGCCAGCAGCTGGACAGGGGGCGGGGGCTACACCTTC
TRBV7-2	many	TRBJ2-5	NA	CASSLRRQRQETQYF	TGTGCCAGCAGCTTAAGGAGACAACGACAAGAGACCCAGTACTTC
TRBV20-1	NA	TRBJ1-5	NA	CSAADGMNQPQHF	TGCAGTGCCGCAGACGGTATGAATCAGCCCCAGCATTTT
TRBV5-4	many	TRBJ2-7	TRBD2	CASSFLGSGSPYEQYF	TGTGCCAGCAGCTTCCTTGGTAGCGGGAGTCCCTACGAGCAGTACTTC
TRBV20-1	NA	TRBJ2-2	NA	CSASMSNTWELFF	TGCAGTGCTAGTATGTCTAACACCTGGGAGCTGTTTTTT
TRBV6-1	many	TRBJ2-5	TRBD2	CASSDGTSGQETQYF	TGTGCCAGCAGTGACGGGACTAGCGGCCAAGAGACCCAGTACTTC
TRBV28	many	TRBJ1-4	TRBD1	CASSPHRGRGGLEKLFF	TGTGCCAGCAGTCCTCACAGGGGGCGCGGAGGCCTTGAAAAACTGTTTTTT
TRBV29-1	many	TRBJ2-7	NA	CSAAGQTTYEQYF	TGCAGCGCGGCGGGACAGACAACCTACGAGCAGTACTTC
TRBV12-3/TRBV12-4	NA	TRBJ2-3	NA	CASRDTDTQYF	TGTGCCAGCAGGGACACAGATACGCAGTATTTT
TRBV19	many	TRBJ2-5	NA	CASSIDRETQYF	TGTGCCAGTAGTATAGATCGGGAGACCCAGTACTTC
TRBV19	few	TRBJ2-7	NA	CASSIAGVSREQYF	TGTGCCAGTAGTATAGCGGGAGTATCTCGTGAGCAGTACTTC
TRBV20-1	NA	TRBJ2-7	NA	CSARTNGVTYEQYF	TGCAGTGCTAGAACTAACGGGGTAACCTACGAGCAGTACTTC
TRBV20-1	many	TRBJ2-3	NA	CSPTAGGGGDTQYF	TGCAGTCCCACCGCCGGGGGAGGGGGAGATACGCAGTATTTT
TRBV28	NA	TRBJ2-1	NA	CASMSPFSTPVVQFF	TGTGCCAGCATGTCTCCGTTCTCCACACCCGTGGTGCAGTTCTTC
TRBV20-1	many	TRBJ1-1	TRBD1	CSAKDRRDTEAFF	TGCAGTGCTAAGGACAGGAGGGACACTGAGGCTTTCTTT
TRBV2	many	TRBJ2-1	NA	CASSLQGSSYNEQFF	TGTGCCAGCAGTTTGCAGGGGAGCTCCTACAATGAGCAGTTCTTC
TRBV7-2	many	TRBJ2-1	NA	CASSYGGFNEQFF	TGTGCCAGCAGCTATGGGGGCTTCAATGAGCAGTTCTTC
TRBV2	many	TRBJ2-7	NA	CASSAGIRQYF	TGTGCCAGCAGTGCGGGTATCAGGCAGTACTTC
TRBV6-1	many	TRBJ2-2	NA	CASSPHQDANTGELFF	TGTGCCAGCAGCCCTCACCAGGACGCGAACACCGGGGAGCTGTTTTTT
TRBV20-1	medium-sized	TRBJ2-7	NA	CSGNAREASEQYF	TGCAGTGGCAACGCCAGGGAGGCTAGCGAGCAGTACTTC
TRBV20-1	many	TRBJ2-3	NA	CSARVVSTDTQYF	TGCAGTGCTAGAGTGGTTAGCACAGATACGCAGTATTTT
TRBV12-3/TRBV12-4	few	TRBJ1-5	NA	CASRLGLFQEPQHF	TGTGCCAGCAGACTGGGCCTTTTCCAGGAGCCCCAGCATTTT
TRBV6-4	many	TRBJ2-2	TRBD2	CASSDSNQRLAVTGELFF	TGTGCCAGCAGTGACTCGAACCAACGACTAGCCGTCACCGGGGAGCTGTTTTTT
TRBV11-3	many	TRBJ1-4	NA	CASSSRGINPGENEKLFF	TGTGCCAGCAGCTCGAGGGGTATTAATCCGGGGGAGAATGAAAAACTGTTTTTT
TRBV2	many	TRBJ2-7	TRBD2	CAQRLAEDPYEQYF	TGTGCCCAACGCCTAGCGGAGGACCCCTACGAGCAGTACTTC
TRBV6-1	many	TRBJ2-5	TRBD2	CASSELAGDQETQYF	TGTGCCAGCAGTGAACTAGCGGGGGACCAAGAGACCCAGTACTTC
TRBV4-2	NA	TRBJ2-1	NA	CASSQDPAIRGRGWFF	TGTGCCAGCAGCCAAGATCCCGCGATCCGGGGCAGGGGCTGGTTCTTC
TRBV30	NA	TRBJ2-7	TRBD2	CAWSGGLAGSYEQYF	TGTGCCTGGAGTGGGGGACTAGCGGGCTCCTACGAGCAGTACTTC
TRBV5-1	many	TRBJ2-7	NA	CASSIDSRGYEQYF	TGCGCCAGCAGTATCGACTCGCGGGGATACGAGCAGTACTTC